These T cell receptor beta chains were read from a single sample in a study of OX40 agonist ivuxolimab in advanced cancers. Sequencing was performed with immunoSEQ multiplex PCR; in TCRdb, only in-frame clones are kept and a portion is missing. The data show more than 50,000 clones, about 81% seen once. This specimen was CD4+ or CD8+ T cells sorted from blood, taken in a trial of the OX40 agonist ivuxolimab. These receptor sequences come from an adult with an advanced solid tumor such as melanoma, head and neck, liver or kidney cancer. The CDR3 runs from the conserved cysteine through the conserved F or W. Fields, in order: CDR3 length, J gene, D gene, V gene, clone size, CDR3 DNA, CDR3 protein. The D gene is left open where the match is weak. A clone size is listed for some rows: how often the clone was seen (once, few, many), or a class if it is expanded.

cdr3_length: 15
j_call: TRBJ1-4
d_call: NA
v_call: TRBV5-5
clone_size: NA
cdr3_nt: TGTGCCAGCAGCTTGGTGGGGGAAACTAATGAAAAACTGTTTTTT
cdr3_aa: CASSLVGETNEKLFF

cdr3_length: 15
j_call: TRBJ1-3
d_call: NA
v_call: TRBV11-3
clone_size: NA
cdr3_nt: TGTGCCAGCAGCTCGGGCCAGGTATCTGGAAACACCATATATTTT
cdr3_aa: CASSSGQVSGNTIYF

cdr3_length: 13
j_call: TRBJ1-4
d_call: NA
v_call: TRBV19
clone_size: NA
cdr3_nt: TGTGCCAGTAGTGCCACAGCTAATGAAAAACTGTTTTTT
cdr3_aa: CASSATANEKLFF

cdr3_length: 14
j_call: TRBJ2-7
d_call: TRBD2
v_call: TRBV19
clone_size: NA
cdr3_nt: TGTGCCAGTAGTATAGCCCTAGCGGTCTACGAGCAGTACTTC
cdr3_aa: CASSIALAVYEQYF

cdr3_length: 14
j_call: TRBJ1-6
d_call: NA
v_call: TRBV5-4
clone_size: NA
cdr3_nt: TGTGCCAGCAGGGGACGGACGGTGAATTCACCCCTCCACTTT
cdr3_aa: CASRGRTVNSPLHF

cdr3_length: 15
j_call: TRBJ1-3
d_call: NA
v_call: TRBV6-6
clone_size: few
cdr3_nt: TGTGCCAGCAGTCTAGTGACAGGCTCTGGAAACACCATATATTTT
cdr3_aa: CASSLVTGSGNTIYF

cdr3_length: 15
j_call: TRBJ1-2
d_call: TRBD1
v_call: TRBV6-5
clone_size: NA
cdr3_nt: TGTGCCAGCAGTTACTCCGGGACAGCAAACTATGGCTACACCTTC
cdr3_aa: CASSYSGTANYGYTF

cdr3_length: 18
j_call: TRBJ2-1
d_call: TRBD1
v_call: TRBV29-1
clone_size: once
cdr3_nt: TGCAGCGTTGTCGAGTTCCAGGGGGCTTTACCGGCCTACAATGAGCAGTTCTTC
cdr3_aa: CSVVEFQGALPAYNEQFF

cdr3_length: 12
j_call: TRBJ2-7
d_call: NA
v_call: TRBV5-1
clone_size: NA
cdr3_nt: TGCGCCAGCAGCTTGTCAGGGCTCGAGCAGTACTTC
cdr3_aa: CASSLSGLEQYF

cdr3_length: 17
j_call: TRBJ1-1
d_call: NA
v_call: TRBV9
clone_size: NA
cdr3_nt: TGTGCCAGCAGCCCCCGGGGGGTATCCTGGGATGGGGCTGAAGCTTTCTTT
cdr3_aa: CASSPRGVSWDGAEAFF

cdr3_length: 15
j_call: TRBJ2-5
d_call: TRBD1
v_call: TRBV9
clone_size: NA
cdr3_nt: TGTGCCAGCAGCTCGTCCGGGACAGGGGCCGAGACCCAGTACTTC
cdr3_aa: CASSSSGTGAETQYF

cdr3_length: 14
j_call: TRBJ2-5
d_call: TRBD1
v_call: TRBV11-2
clone_size: once
cdr3_nt: TGTGCCAGCAGCTCGTCGACAGGGGGGGAGACCCAGTACTTC
cdr3_aa: CASSSSTGGETQYF

cdr3_length: 16
j_call: TRBJ2-7
d_call: TRBD2
v_call: TRBV13
clone_size: few
cdr3_nt: TGTGCCAGCAGCTTGAGCGGGGGCCCCATGTCCTACGAGCAGTACTTC
cdr3_aa: CASSLSGGPMSYEQYF

cdr3_length: 14
j_call: TRBJ2-7
d_call: TRBD1
v_call: TRBV7-6
clone_size: NA
cdr3_nt: TGTGCCAGCAGCCCTAACAGGGGCCCGTACGAGCAGTACTTC
cdr3_aa: CASSPNRGPYEQYF

cdr3_length: 17
j_call: TRBJ2-5
d_call: TRBD2
v_call: TRBV5-6
clone_size: once
cdr3_nt: TGTGCCAGCAGCTTAAGCGCGGGTGGCGGGGGAAGAGAGACCCAGTACTTC
cdr3_aa: CASSLSAGGGGRETQYF

cdr3_length: 14
j_call: TRBJ2-7
d_call: NA
v_call: TRBV27
clone_size: NA
cdr3_nt: TGTGCCAGCAGTTTATTGGCACAGAACTACGAGCAGTACTTC
cdr3_aa: CASSLLAQNYEQYF

cdr3_length: 14
j_call: TRBJ1-1
d_call: NA
v_call: TRBV2
clone_size: NA
cdr3_nt: TGTGCCAGCAGTGAATCGGGTAGAGGCGCTGAAGCTTTCTTT
cdr3_aa: CASSESGRGAEAFF

cdr3_length: 15
j_call: TRBJ2-3
d_call: NA
v_call: TRBV25-1
clone_size: NA
cdr3_nt: TGTGCCAGCAGTGAAGGGGGCGGATACACAGATACGCAGTATTTT
cdr3_aa: CASSEGGGYTDTQYF

cdr3_length: 13
j_call: TRBJ1-1
d_call: TRBD1
v_call: TRBV15
clone_size: NA
cdr3_nt: TGTGCCACCAGCAGGACAGGGTTCACTGAAGCTTTCTTT
cdr3_aa: CATSRTGFTEAFF

cdr3_length: 12
j_call: TRBJ2-5
d_call: NA
v_call: TRBV29-1
clone_size: NA
cdr3_nt: TGCAGCGTTGTCCCGGGCCGGGAGACCCAGTACTTC
cdr3_aa: CSVVPGRETQYF

cdr3_length: 14
j_call: TRBJ2-5
d_call: TRBD2
v_call: TRBV2
clone_size: few
cdr3_nt: TGTGCCAGCAGTCTCTCAAGGGGAGGGGAGACCCAGTACTTC
cdr3_aa: CASSLSRGGETQYF

cdr3_length: 16
j_call: TRBJ2-5
d_call: TRBD1
v_call: TRBV27
clone_size: NA
cdr3_nt: TGTGCCAGCAGTCCCCGACAGGGACAAGGTCCGGTAGAGCAGTACTTC
cdr3_aa: CASSPRQGQGPVEQYF

cdr3_length: 14
j_call: TRBJ1-2
d_call: TRBD1
v_call: TRBV28
clone_size: NA
cdr3_nt: TGTGCCAGCAGTACGACAGGGGACCGGTATGGCTACACCTTC
cdr3_aa: CASSTTGDRYGYTF

cdr3_length: 16
j_call: TRBJ2-3
d_call: NA
v_call: TRBV19
clone_size: NA
cdr3_nt: TGTGCCAGTAGTCTGCCATCCAGACAGCTCACAGATACGCAGTATTTT
cdr3_aa: CASSLPSRQLTDTQYF

cdr3_length: 12
j_call: TRBJ2-3
d_call: NA
v_call: TRBV19
clone_size: NA
cdr3_nt: TGTGCCAGTAGTATGGTGACAGATACGCAGTATTTT
cdr3_aa: CASSMVTDTQYF

cdr3_length: 13
j_call: TRBJ1-5
d_call: NA
v_call: TRBV19
clone_size: NA
cdr3_nt: TGTGCCAGTAATGGGGTTTTGGATCAGCCCCAGCATTTT
cdr3_aa: CASNGVLDQPQHF

cdr3_length: 11
j_call: TRBJ2-5
d_call: NA
v_call: TRBV2
clone_size: NA
cdr3_nt: TGTGCCAGCAGCGAACAAGAGACCCAGTACTTC
cdr3_aa: CASSEQETQYF

cdr3_length: 15
j_call: TRBJ2-3
d_call: TRBD2
v_call: TRBV12-5
clone_size: NA
cdr3_nt: TGTGCTAGTGGTCCACCAAGCGGGGACACAGATACGCAGTATTTT
cdr3_aa: CASGPPSGDTDTQYF

cdr3_length: 11
j_call: TRBJ2-3
d_call: NA
v_call: TRBV20-1
clone_size: NA
cdr3_nt: TGCAGTGCTCGATTCGGAGATACGCAGTATTTT
cdr3_aa: CSARFGDTQYF

cdr3_length: 14
j_call: TRBJ2-2
d_call: NA
v_call: TRBV7-8
clone_size: NA
cdr3_nt: TGTGCCAGCAGCTTACTACTCAACACCGGGGAGCTGTTTTTT
cdr3_aa: CASSLLLNTGELFF

cdr3_length: 14
j_call: TRBJ2-5
d_call: NA
v_call: TRBV18
clone_size: NA
cdr3_nt: TGTGCCAGCTCACTCCGTGGAAACCAAGAGACCCAGTACTTC
cdr3_aa: CASSLRGNQETQYF

cdr3_length: 16
j_call: TRBJ2-1
d_call: TRBD2
v_call: TRBV13
clone_size: once
cdr3_nt: TGTGCCAGCAGCTTAGGTATGGGGGGGAGGTTAAATGAGCAGTTCTTC
cdr3_aa: CASSLGMGGRLNEQFF

cdr3_length: 12
j_call: TRBJ2-7
d_call: NA
v_call: TRBV11-3
clone_size: NA
cdr3_nt: TGTGCCAGCGAGGCGGACTCCTACGAGCAGTACTTC
cdr3_aa: CASEADSYEQYF

cdr3_length: 13
j_call: TRBJ1-2
d_call: TRBD1
v_call: TRBV6-6
clone_size: once
cdr3_nt: TGTGCCAGCAGTTCGGACAGGGCGGCGGGCTACACCTTC
cdr3_aa: CASSSDRAAGYTF

cdr3_length: 17
j_call: TRBJ2-6
d_call: TRBD2
v_call: TRBV9
clone_size: NA
cdr3_nt: TGTGCCAGCAGCGAGGGGAGGGGATACTCTGGGGCCAACGTCCTGACTTTC
cdr3_aa: CASSEGRGYSGANVLTF

cdr3_length: 15
j_call: TRBJ1-5
d_call: NA
v_call: TRBV19
clone_size: NA
cdr3_nt: TGTGCCAGTAGTATAGGCAGGGGAACTGCTCAGCCCCAGCATTTT
cdr3_aa: CASSIGRGTAQPQHF

cdr3_length: 14
j_call: TRBJ1-4
d_call: TRBD1
v_call: TRBV6-6
clone_size: NA
cdr3_nt: TGTGCCAGCAGACCGACAGGGGGGAATGAAAAACTGTTTTTT
cdr3_aa: CASRPTGGNEKLFF

cdr3_length: 15
j_call: TRBJ2-7
d_call: TRBD1
v_call: TRBV2
clone_size: NA
cdr3_nt: TGTGCCAGCAGCCTACAGGGGACAATAACCTACAAGCAGTACTTC
cdr3_aa: CASSLQGTITYKQYF

cdr3_length: 16
j_call: TRBJ1-1
d_call: TRBD1
v_call: TRBV7-9
clone_size: medium-sized
cdr3_nt: TGTGCCAGCAGCTCTTGGACAGGGGTTGTGGGAACTGAAGCTTTCTTT
cdr3_aa: CASSSWTGVVGTEAFF

cdr3_length: 15
j_call: TRBJ2-7
d_call: NA
v_call: TRBV28
clone_size: NA
cdr3_nt: TGTGCCAGCAGTGAGAACGGATTAGGGTCCTACGAGCAGTACTTC
cdr3_aa: CASSENGLGSYEQYF

cdr3_length: 14
j_call: TRBJ2-1
d_call: NA
v_call: TRBV11-2
clone_size: NA
cdr3_nt: TGTGCCAGCAGCCTCGCCGGGACCTACAATGAGCAGTTCTTC
cdr3_aa: CASSLAGTYNEQFF

cdr3_length: 13
j_call: TRBJ1-2
d_call: NA
v_call: TRBV4-1
clone_size: medium-sized
cdr3_nt: TGCGCCAGCAGCCAAGTGGGGGTGCGAGGCTACACCTTC
cdr3_aa: CASSQVGVRGYTF

cdr3_length: 13
j_call: TRBJ1-3
d_call: NA
v_call: TRBV6-5
clone_size: once
cdr3_nt: TGTGCCAGCAGTTACGCAACTGGAAACACCATATATTTT
cdr3_aa: CASSYATGNTIYF

cdr3_length: 14
j_call: TRBJ1-1
d_call: TRBD1
v_call: TRBV5-8
clone_size: NA
cdr3_nt: TGTGCCAGCAGCTTGGGACAGGGGGAAACTGAAGCTTTCTTT
cdr3_aa: CASSLGQGETEAFF

cdr3_length: 17
j_call: TRBJ2-3
d_call: TRBD2
v_call: TRBV27
clone_size: NA
cdr3_nt: TGTGCCAGCAGTTTATGGGTTAGCGGGGGGGCGGCAGATACGCAGTATTTT
cdr3_aa: CASSLWVSGGAADTQYF

cdr3_length: 15
j_call: TRBJ1-1
d_call: NA
v_call: TRBV4-2
clone_size: NA
cdr3_nt: TGTGCCAGCAGCCAAGAGATCGGGACTTCAACTGAAGCTTTCTTT
cdr3_aa: CASSQEIGTSTEAFF

cdr3_length: 14
j_call: TRBJ2-3
d_call: TRBD2
v_call: TRBV19
clone_size: once
cdr3_nt: TGTGCCAGTAGTACCGGGGGGGGCACAGATACGCAGTATTTT
cdr3_aa: CASSTGGGTDTQYF

cdr3_length: 19
j_call: TRBJ2-5
d_call: NA
v_call: TRBV14
clone_size: NA
cdr3_nt: TGTGCCAGCAGCCAACCGGGGCAGGGGTCCCGGGGGTACCAAGAGACCCAGTACTTC
cdr3_aa: CASSQPGQGSRGYQETQYF

cdr3_length: 16
j_call: TRBJ2-7
d_call: NA
v_call: TRBV5-1
clone_size: NA
cdr3_nt: TGCGCCAGCACCCCCATCGGGAGTCTAGCTTCCTACGAGCAGTACTTC
cdr3_aa: CASTPIGSLASYEQYF

cdr3_length: 17
j_call: TRBJ2-7
d_call: NA
v_call: TRBV11-3
clone_size: NA
cdr3_nt: TGTGCCAGCAGCTTAGAAGGTAGACTCTACCCCTCCTACGAGCAGTACTTC
cdr3_aa: CASSLEGRLYPSYEQYF

cdr3_length: 14
j_call: TRBJ2-7
d_call: NA
v_call: TRBV28
clone_size: NA
cdr3_nt: TGTGCCAGCAGCTATCCCGGCAGGGACTACGAGCAGTACTTC
cdr3_aa: CASSYPGRDYEQYF

cdr3_length: 14
j_call: TRBJ2-7
d_call: NA
v_call: TRBV19
clone_size: NA
cdr3_nt: TGTGCCAGTAGCTTTTCTGCTACAGGACCCGAGCAGTACTTC
cdr3_aa: CASSFSATGPEQYF

cdr3_length: 15
j_call: TRBJ2-3
d_call: NA
v_call: TRBV11-2
clone_size: NA
cdr3_nt: TGTGCCAGCAGCTTAGATGGGGATTCTACAGATACGCAGTATTTT
cdr3_aa: CASSLDGDSTDTQYF

cdr3_length: 11
j_call: TRBJ2-7
d_call: NA
v_call: TRBV6-1
clone_size: NA
cdr3_nt: TGTGCCAGCAGTGCAAACTACGAGCAGTACTTC
cdr3_aa: CASSANYEQYF

cdr3_length: 11
j_call: TRBJ2-3
d_call: NA
v_call: TRBV5-4
clone_size: NA
cdr3_nt: TGTGCCAGCAAAAGCACAGATACGCAGTATTTT
cdr3_aa: CASKSTDTQYF

cdr3_length: 15
j_call: TRBJ1-2
d_call: TRBD1
v_call: TRBV27
clone_size: NA
cdr3_nt: TGTGCCAGCAGGGAAACGACAGGGAGGCGGTATGGCTACACCTTC
cdr3_aa: CASRETTGRRYGYTF

cdr3_length: 16
j_call: TRBJ1-2
d_call: NA
v_call: TRBV10-3
clone_size: NA
cdr3_nt: TGTGCCATCAGTGAGTCGAGACCAGGCCCGATCTATGGCTACACCTTC
cdr3_aa: CAISESRPGPIYGYTF